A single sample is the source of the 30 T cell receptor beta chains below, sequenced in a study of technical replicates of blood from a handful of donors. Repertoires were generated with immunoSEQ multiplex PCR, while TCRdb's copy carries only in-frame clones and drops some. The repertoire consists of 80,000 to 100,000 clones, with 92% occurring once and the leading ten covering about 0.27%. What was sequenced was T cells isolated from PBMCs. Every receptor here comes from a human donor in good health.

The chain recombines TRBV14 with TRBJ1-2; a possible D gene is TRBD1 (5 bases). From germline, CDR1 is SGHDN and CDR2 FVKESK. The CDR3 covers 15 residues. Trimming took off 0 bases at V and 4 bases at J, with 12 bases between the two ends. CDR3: CASSQEGEMIYGYTF. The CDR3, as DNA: TGTGCCAGCAGCCAAGAAGGGGAAATGATCTATGGCTACACCTTC.

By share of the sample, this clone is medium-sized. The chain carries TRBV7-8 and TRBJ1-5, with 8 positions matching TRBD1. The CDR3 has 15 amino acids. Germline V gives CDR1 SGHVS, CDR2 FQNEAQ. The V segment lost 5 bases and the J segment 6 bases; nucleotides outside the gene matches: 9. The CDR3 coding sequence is TGTGCCAGCAGCCGTGACAGGGGTCCATCTCAGCCCCAGCATTTT. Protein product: CASSRDRGPSQPQHF.

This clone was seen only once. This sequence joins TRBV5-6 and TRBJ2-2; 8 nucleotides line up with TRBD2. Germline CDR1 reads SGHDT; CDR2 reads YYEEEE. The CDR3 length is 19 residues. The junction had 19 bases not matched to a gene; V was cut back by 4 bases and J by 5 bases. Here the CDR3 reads CASSRGGDPRLLGTGELFF. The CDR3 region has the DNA TGTGCCAGCAGCCGGGGGGGGGACCCGCGTCTCTTGGGGACCGGGGAGCTGTTTTTT.

The chain's CDR3 is CASSYKPGAGYGYTF. CDR3 DNA sequence: TGTGCCAGCAGTTATAAACCAGGGGCAGGCTATGGCTACACCTTC. J is TRBJ1-2 and V is TRBV5-4; TRBD1 might be the D (6 bases). Trimming removed 5 bases from V and 4 bases from J, with 18 bases in between. The CDR3 covers 15 residues. Germline V lookup: CDR1 SGHNT, CDR2 YYREEE (reference sequence).

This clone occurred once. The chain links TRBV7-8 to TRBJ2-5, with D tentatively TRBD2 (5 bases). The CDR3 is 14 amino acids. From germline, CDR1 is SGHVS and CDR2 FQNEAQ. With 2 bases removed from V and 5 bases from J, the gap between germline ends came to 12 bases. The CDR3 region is CASSLLLGVETQYF. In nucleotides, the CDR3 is TGTGCCAGCAGCTTACTGCTCGGGGTCGAGACCCAGTACTTC.

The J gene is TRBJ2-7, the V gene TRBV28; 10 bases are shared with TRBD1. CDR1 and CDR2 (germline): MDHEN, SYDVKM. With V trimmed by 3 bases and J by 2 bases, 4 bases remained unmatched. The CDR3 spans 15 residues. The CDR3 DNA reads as TGTGCCAGCAGTTTGCTGGGACAGGGGACCTACGAGCAGTACTTC. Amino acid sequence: CASSLLGQGTYEQYF.

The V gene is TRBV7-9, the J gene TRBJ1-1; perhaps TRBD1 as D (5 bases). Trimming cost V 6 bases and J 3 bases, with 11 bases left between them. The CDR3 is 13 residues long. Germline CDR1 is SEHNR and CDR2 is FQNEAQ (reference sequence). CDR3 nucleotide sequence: TGTGCCAGCAGTTTGGACACCTACACTGAAGCTTTCTTT. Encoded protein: CASSLDTYTEAFF.

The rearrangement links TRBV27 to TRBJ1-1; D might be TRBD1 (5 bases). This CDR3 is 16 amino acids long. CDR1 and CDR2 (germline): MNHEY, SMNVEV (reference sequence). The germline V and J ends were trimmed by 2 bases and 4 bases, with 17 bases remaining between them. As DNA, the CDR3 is TGTGCCAGCAGTTTAGCCGTCGGGGTGGGGGGCACTGAAGCTTTCTTT. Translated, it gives CASSLAVGVGGTEAFF.

The CDR3 DNA reads TGTGCCATCAGTGTACACGGCCTAGCGGGAGGGCCCGAGGATACGCAGTATTTT. Translating it yields CAISVHGLAGGPEDTQYF. V and J are TRBV10-3 and TRBJ2-3; 12 bases line up with TRBD2. The trim removed 4 bases at V and 6 bases at J, leaving 14 bases unmatched. Germline CDR1 reads ENHRY; CDR2 reads SYGVKD. The CDR3 loop spans 18 amino acids.

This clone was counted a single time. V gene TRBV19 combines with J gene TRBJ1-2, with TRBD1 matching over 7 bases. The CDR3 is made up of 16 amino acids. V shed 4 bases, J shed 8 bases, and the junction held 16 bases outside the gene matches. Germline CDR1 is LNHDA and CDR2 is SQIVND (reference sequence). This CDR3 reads CASSRRGGGGAGGYTF. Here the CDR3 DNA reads TGTGCCAGTAGTAGGCGTGGAGGAGGGGGCGCGGGAGGCTACACCTTC.

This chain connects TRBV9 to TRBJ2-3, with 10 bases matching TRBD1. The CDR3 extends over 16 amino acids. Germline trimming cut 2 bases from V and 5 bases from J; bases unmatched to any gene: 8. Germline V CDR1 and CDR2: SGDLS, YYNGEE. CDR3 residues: CASSVRDRGLGDTQYF. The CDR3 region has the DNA TGTGCCAGCAGCGTTCGGGACAGGGGATTAGGAGATACGCAGTATTTT.

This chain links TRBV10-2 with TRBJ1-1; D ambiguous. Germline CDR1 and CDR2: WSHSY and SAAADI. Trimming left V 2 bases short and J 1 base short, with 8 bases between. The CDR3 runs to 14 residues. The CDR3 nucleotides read TGCGCCAGCAGTGAGCCCTATAAGAACACTGAAGCTTTCTTT. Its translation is CASSEPYKNTEAFF.

The CDR3 spells CASSSRQGLWQETQYF. For the CDR3, the DNA is TGTGCCAGCAGCTCCAGACAGGGGTTGTGGCAAGAGACCCAGTACTTC. The chain couples TRBV5-4 to TRBJ2-5, with TRBD1 matching over 8 bases. J was trimmed by 2 bases and V by 3 bases; bases with no gene match: 9. Germline-derived CDR1 and CDR2 are SGHNT and YYREEE (reference sequence). There are 16 residues in the CDR3.

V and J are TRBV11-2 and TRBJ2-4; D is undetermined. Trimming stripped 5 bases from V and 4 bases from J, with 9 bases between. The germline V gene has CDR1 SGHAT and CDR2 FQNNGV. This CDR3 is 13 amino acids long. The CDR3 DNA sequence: TGTGCCAGCAGCCTAATACAGAAAAACATTCAGTACTTC. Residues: CASSLIQKNIQYF.

The DNA of the CDR3 is TGTGCCTGGAGTGTACAGGAAAAACTGTTTTTT. This encodes CAWSVQEKLFF. The V and J genes are TRBV30 and TRBJ1-4; D gene ambiguous. Per the germline V gene, CDR1 is GTSNPN and CDR2 is SVGIG (reference sequence). Trimming removed 0 bases from V and 8 bases from J, with 4 bases in between. This CDR3 is built from 11 residues.

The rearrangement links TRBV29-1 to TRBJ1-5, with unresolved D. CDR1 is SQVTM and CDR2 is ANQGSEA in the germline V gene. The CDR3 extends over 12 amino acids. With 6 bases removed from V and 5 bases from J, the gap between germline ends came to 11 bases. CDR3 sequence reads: CSVTADHQPQHF. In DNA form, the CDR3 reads TGCAGCGTCACAGCGGATCATCAGCCCCAGCATTTT.

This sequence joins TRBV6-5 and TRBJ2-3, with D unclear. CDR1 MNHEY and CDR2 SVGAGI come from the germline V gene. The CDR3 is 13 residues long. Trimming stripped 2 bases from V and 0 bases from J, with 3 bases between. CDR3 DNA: TGTGCCAGCAGTTACCTTAGCACAGATACGCAGTATTTT. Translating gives CASSYLSTDTQYF.

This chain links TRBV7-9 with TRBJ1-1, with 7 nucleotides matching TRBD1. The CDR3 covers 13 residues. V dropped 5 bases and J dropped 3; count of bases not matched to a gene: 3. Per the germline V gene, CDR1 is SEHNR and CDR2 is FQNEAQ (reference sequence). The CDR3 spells CASSRQGDTEAFF. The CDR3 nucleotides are TGTGCCAGCAGCCGGCAGGGGGACACTGAAGCTTTCTTT.

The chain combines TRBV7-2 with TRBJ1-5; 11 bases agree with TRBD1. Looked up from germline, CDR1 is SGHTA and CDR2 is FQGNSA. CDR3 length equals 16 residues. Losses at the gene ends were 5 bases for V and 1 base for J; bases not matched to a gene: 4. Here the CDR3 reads CASSKGQGGSNQPQHF. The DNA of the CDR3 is TGTGCCAGCAGCAAGGGACAGGGGGGCAGCAATCAGCCCCAGCATTTT.

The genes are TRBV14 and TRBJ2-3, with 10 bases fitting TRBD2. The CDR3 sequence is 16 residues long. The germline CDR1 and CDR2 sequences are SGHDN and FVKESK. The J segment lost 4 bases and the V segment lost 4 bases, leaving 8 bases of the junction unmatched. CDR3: CASSPLTGLAADTQYF. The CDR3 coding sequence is TGTGCCAGCAGCCCACTAACTGGACTAGCGGCAGATACGCAGTATTTT.

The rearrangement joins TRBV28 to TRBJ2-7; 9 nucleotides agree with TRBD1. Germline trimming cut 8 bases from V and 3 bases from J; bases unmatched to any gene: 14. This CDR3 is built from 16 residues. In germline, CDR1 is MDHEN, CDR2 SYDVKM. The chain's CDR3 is CASQVSPGQGIYEQYF. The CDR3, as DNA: TGTGCCAGCCAGGTGTCACCGGGACAGGGTATCTACGAGCAGTACTTC.

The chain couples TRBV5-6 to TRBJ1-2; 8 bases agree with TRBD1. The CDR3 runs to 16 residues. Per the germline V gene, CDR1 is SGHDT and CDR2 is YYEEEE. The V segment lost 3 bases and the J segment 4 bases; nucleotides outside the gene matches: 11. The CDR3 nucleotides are TGTGCCAGCAGCTCCGGTTTCCAGGGGGCTATCTATGGCTACACCTTC. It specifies CASSSGFQGAIYGYTF.

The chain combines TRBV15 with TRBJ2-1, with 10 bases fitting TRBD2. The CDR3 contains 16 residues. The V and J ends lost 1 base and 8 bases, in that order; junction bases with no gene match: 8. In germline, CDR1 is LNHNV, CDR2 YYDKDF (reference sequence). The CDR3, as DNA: TGTGCCACCAGCAGAGTGTTCCTAGCGGGAGAGGATGAGCAGTTCTTC. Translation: CATSRVFLAGEDEQFF. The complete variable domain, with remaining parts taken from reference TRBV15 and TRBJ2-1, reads DAMVIQNPRYQVTQFGKPVTLSCSQTLNHNVMYWYQQKSSQAPKLLFHYYDKDFNNEADTPDNFQSRRPNTSFCFLDIRSPGLGDTAMYLCATSRVFLAGEDEQFFGPGTRLTVL.

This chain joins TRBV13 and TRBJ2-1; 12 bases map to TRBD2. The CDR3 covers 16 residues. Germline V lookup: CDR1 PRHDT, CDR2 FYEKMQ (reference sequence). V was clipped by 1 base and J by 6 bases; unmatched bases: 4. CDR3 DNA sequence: TGTGCCAGCAGCTTAGCCCAGACTAGCGGGAGCAATGAGCAGTTCTTC. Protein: CASSLAQTSGSNEQFF.

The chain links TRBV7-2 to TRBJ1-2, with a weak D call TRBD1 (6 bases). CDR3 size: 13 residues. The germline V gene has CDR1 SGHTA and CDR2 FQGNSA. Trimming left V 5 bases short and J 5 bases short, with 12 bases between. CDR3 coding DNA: TGTGCCAGCAGCAGTTCGACAGGTTATGGCTACACCTTC. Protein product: CASSSSTGYGYTF.

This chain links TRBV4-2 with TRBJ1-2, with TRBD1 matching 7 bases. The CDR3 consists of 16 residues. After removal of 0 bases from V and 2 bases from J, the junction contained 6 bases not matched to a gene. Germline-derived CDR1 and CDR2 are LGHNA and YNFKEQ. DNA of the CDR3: TGTGCCAGCAGCCAAGACCGTGGGACAGTCAACTATGGCTACACCTTC. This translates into CASSQDRGTVNYGYTF.

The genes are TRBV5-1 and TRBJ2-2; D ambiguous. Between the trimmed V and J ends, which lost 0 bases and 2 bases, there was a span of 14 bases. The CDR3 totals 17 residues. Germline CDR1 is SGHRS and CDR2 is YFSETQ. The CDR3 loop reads CASSLAPLNINTGELFF. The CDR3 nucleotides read TGCGCCAGCAGCTTGGCCCCCCTTAATATTAACACCGGGGAGCTGTTTTTT.

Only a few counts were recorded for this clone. The CDR3 sequence is CASSPGGPSVNTIYF. CDR3 coding DNA: TGTGCCAGCTCACCAGGAGGACCATCGGTAAACACCATATATTTT. V is TRBV18 and J is TRBJ1-3; D unclear. Trimming left V 2 bases short and J 6 bases short, with 14 bases between. This CDR3 is built from 15 residues. Germline lookup yields CDR1 KGHSH and CDR2 LQKENI.

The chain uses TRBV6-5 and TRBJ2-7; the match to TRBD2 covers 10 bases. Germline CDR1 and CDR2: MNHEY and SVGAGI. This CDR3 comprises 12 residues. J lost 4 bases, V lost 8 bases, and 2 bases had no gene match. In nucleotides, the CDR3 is TGTGCCAGCGGACTAGCGGCGTACGAGCAGTACTTC. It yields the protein CASGLAAYEQYF.

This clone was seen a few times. CDR3 protein: CASTTDGIYTEAFF. CDR3 bases: TGTGCCAGCACGACGGACGGGATTTACACTGAAGCTTTCTTT. The V gene is TRBV28, the J gene TRBJ1-1; D is undetermined. The CDR3 is 14 residues long. V gave up 7 bases and J gave up 3 bases, with 15 bases separating them. Looked up from germline, CDR1 is MDHEN and CDR2 is SYDVKM.